The rows below give T cell receptor beta chains drawn from one sample of a study of PD-1 blockade in classical Hodgkin lymphoma. The method was immunoSEQ multiplex PCR; TCRdb's version includes in-frame clones alone and lacks a portion of them. The data hold some 90,000 clones, with roughly 78% observed a single time. Material: peripheral blood mononuclear cells (PBMCs), obtained before the fourth cycle of nivolumab. The receptors shown here come from a human donor with classical Hodgkin lymphoma. Both conserved end residues are part of each CDR3. Each record gives: V gene, J gene, D gene, clone size, CDR3 DNA, CDR3 protein. The D gene is left open where the match is weak. Only some rows state a clone size, as once, few, many or a class for expanded clones.

v_call: TRBV30
j_call: TRBJ1-2
d_call: NA
clone_size: NA
cdr3_nt: TGTGCCTGGAGTGGGACAGTTCATGGCTACACCTTC
cdr3_aa: CAWSGTVHGYTF

v_call: TRBV6-5
j_call: TRBJ1-3
d_call: NA
clone_size: few
cdr3_nt: TGTGCCAGCAGGGCCCCCGGGGGAGGAAACACCATATATTTT
cdr3_aa: CASRAPGGGNTIYF

v_call: TRBV5-1
j_call: TRBJ2-3
d_call: NA
clone_size: NA
cdr3_nt: TGCGCCAGCAGCCCCACAGGAGATACGCAGTATTTT
cdr3_aa: CASSPTGDTQYF

v_call: TRBV28
j_call: TRBJ2-7
d_call: NA
clone_size: NA
cdr3_nt: TGTGCCAGCACCTCTACAGGCTACGAGCAGTACTTC
cdr3_aa: CASTSTGYEQYF

v_call: TRBV4-2
j_call: TRBJ2-3
d_call: NA
clone_size: NA
cdr3_nt: TGTGCCAGCAGCCAAGTCCCGGGGGCAACAGATACGCAGTATTTT
cdr3_aa: CASSQVPGATDTQYF

v_call: TRBV18
j_call: TRBJ2-3
d_call: NA
clone_size: NA
cdr3_nt: TGTGCCAGCACTCAGGGTACACCAGATACGCAGTATTTT
cdr3_aa: CASTQGTPDTQYF

v_call: TRBV19
j_call: TRBJ2-7
d_call: TRBD1
clone_size: NA
cdr3_nt: TGTGCCAGTAGTGTAGGGACAGGACCATACGAGCAGTACTTC
cdr3_aa: CASSVGTGPYEQYF

v_call: TRBV29-1
j_call: TRBJ2-5
d_call: NA
clone_size: NA
cdr3_nt: TGCAGCGTTGAAAGGGCAAGACAAACGGGGACCCAGTACTTC
cdr3_aa: CSVERARQTGTQYF

v_call: TRBV6-6
j_call: TRBJ2-7
d_call: TRBD2
clone_size: NA
cdr3_nt: TGTGCCAGCACCCTAGCGGGAGGTTACGAGCAGTACTTC
cdr3_aa: CASTLAGGYEQYF

v_call: TRBV7-9
j_call: TRBJ1-6
d_call: NA
clone_size: NA
cdr3_nt: TGTGCCAGCAGCTCCTTCGCCCCACCCCTCCACTTT
cdr3_aa: CASSSFAPPLHF

v_call: TRBV28
j_call: TRBJ2-1
d_call: TRBD2
clone_size: NA
cdr3_nt: TGTGCCAGCAGTTTCCGCGGGAGGGCCTTCAATGAGCAGTTCTTC
cdr3_aa: CASSFRGRAFNEQFF

v_call: TRBV6-4
j_call: TRBJ2-2
d_call: TRBD1
clone_size: NA
cdr3_nt: TGTGCCAGCAGAAGGGACAGGGGTACCGGGGAGCTGTTTTTT
cdr3_aa: CASRRDRGTGELFF

v_call: TRBV7-7
j_call: TRBJ2-5
d_call: TRBD2
clone_size: once
cdr3_nt: TGTGCCAGCAGCTTCGGACTAGCGGGTCCCCAAGAGACCCAGTACTTC
cdr3_aa: CASSFGLAGPQETQYF

v_call: TRBV12-5
j_call: TRBJ2-3
d_call: NA
clone_size: NA
cdr3_nt: TGTGCTAGTGGCCCAGGGGGAGGAACAGATACGCAGTATTTT
cdr3_aa: CASGPGGGTDTQYF

v_call: TRBV15
j_call: TRBJ2-5
d_call: TRBD1
clone_size: NA
cdr3_nt: TGTGCCACCAGCAGAGATGTGCCCTTCCGGGACAGGGTGCTGCAAGAGACCCAGTACTTC
cdr3_aa: CATSRDVPFRDRVLQETQYF

v_call: TRBV19
j_call: TRBJ2-7
d_call: NA
clone_size: NA
cdr3_nt: TGTGCCAGTAGTATAGGTCGTGGGGAGCAGTACTTC
cdr3_aa: CASSIGRGEQYF

v_call: TRBV6-5
j_call: TRBJ2-1
d_call: TRBD1
clone_size: once
cdr3_nt: TGTGCCAGCAGTTACCGGGACAGGGATCCCTACAATGAGCAGTTCTTC
cdr3_aa: CASSYRDRDPYNEQFF

v_call: TRBV7-3
j_call: TRBJ2-7
d_call: NA
clone_size: NA
cdr3_nt: TGTGCCAGCAGCTTATACAGGAGCTCCTACGAGCAGTACTTC
cdr3_aa: CASSLYRSSYEQYF

v_call: TRBV7-3
j_call: TRBJ2-7
d_call: NA
clone_size: NA
cdr3_nt: TGTGCCAGCAGCCCCGGGACGCCCAACGAGCAGTACTTC
cdr3_aa: CASSPGTPNEQYF

v_call: TRBV7-9
j_call: TRBJ2-3
d_call: TRBD2
clone_size: few
cdr3_nt: TGTGCCAGCAGCTTAAGGAGCGGGGGTTGGGCAGATACGCAGTATTTT
cdr3_aa: CASSLRSGGWADTQYF

v_call: TRBV15
j_call: TRBJ2-7
d_call: NA
clone_size: NA
cdr3_nt: TGTGCCACCAGCAGAGATCTATCCTCCTACGAGCAGTACTTC
cdr3_aa: CATSRDLSSYEQYF

v_call: TRBV10-3
j_call: TRBJ1-5
d_call: NA
clone_size: NA
cdr3_nt: TGTGCCAGCAGTTACTCGATAGCCGGGGGGCCCCAGCATTTT
cdr3_aa: CASSYSIAGGPQHF

v_call: TRBV5-1
j_call: TRBJ2-1
d_call: NA
clone_size: NA
cdr3_nt: TGCGCCAGCAGCTTGCCTAGCGAGCGTGATCGCTCCTACAATGAGCAGTTCTTC
cdr3_aa: CASSLPSERDRSYNEQFF

v_call: TRBV13
j_call: TRBJ1-5
d_call: NA
clone_size: many
cdr3_nt: TGTGCCAGCAGCTTAGGCAGGGGAAGCAATCAGCCCCAGCATTTT
cdr3_aa: CASSLGRGSNQPQHF

v_call: TRBV28
j_call: TRBJ2-1
d_call: NA
clone_size: NA
cdr3_nt: TGTGCCAGCAGCCCTCCGGGACTTCATGAGCAGTTCTTC
cdr3_aa: CASSPPGLHEQFF

v_call: TRBV9
j_call: TRBJ1-5
d_call: TRBD1
clone_size: NA
cdr3_nt: TGTGCCAGCAGCGTAGATAGAAGGGACAGGGGGTTTCTTCTTCAGCCCCAGCATTTT
cdr3_aa: CASSVDRRDRGFLLQPQHF

v_call: TRBV7-9
j_call: TRBJ2-3
d_call: TRBD2
clone_size: few
cdr3_nt: TGTGCCAGCAGCCCGCCTTGGACTAGCCCAGATACGCAGTATTTT
cdr3_aa: CASSPPWTSPDTQYF

v_call: TRBV12-5
j_call: TRBJ1-5
d_call: NA
clone_size: NA
cdr3_nt: TGTGCTAGTGGTTTGGCACCCAATCAGCCCCAGCATTTT
cdr3_aa: CASGLAPNQPQHF

v_call: TRBV28
j_call: TRBJ1-1
d_call: NA
clone_size: NA
cdr3_nt: TGTGCCAGCAGTCTTCCCGGGACACCGAACACTGAAGCTTTCTTT
cdr3_aa: CASSLPGTPNTEAFF

v_call: TRBV18
j_call: TRBJ1-6
d_call: NA
clone_size: NA
cdr3_nt: TGTGCCAGCTCACCACCCGGGACGCCAGCCTTTAGCCTCCACTTT
cdr3_aa: CASSPPGTPAFSLHF

v_call: TRBV5-3
j_call: TRBJ2-1
d_call: NA
clone_size: NA
cdr3_nt: TGTGCCAGAAGCTTGGATTTGCGGGGCCGAAAGCAGTTCTTC
cdr3_aa: CARSLDLRGRKQFF

v_call: TRBV7-2
j_call: TRBJ1-1
d_call: NA
clone_size: many
cdr3_nt: TGTGCCAGCAGCTTAATCGGGACGGGCACTGAAGCTTTCTTT
cdr3_aa: CASSLIGTGTEAFF

v_call: TRBV27
j_call: TRBJ2-7
d_call: TRBD1
clone_size: NA
cdr3_nt: TGTGCCAGCAGTTTAAAACGGGACAGTTCCTACGAGCAGTACTTC
cdr3_aa: CASSLKRDSSYEQYF

v_call: TRBV5-1
j_call: TRBJ1-2
d_call: TRBD1
clone_size: NA
cdr3_nt: TGCGCCAGCAGCAGCACTGGGACAGGGGCCGACGGCTACACCTTC
cdr3_aa: CASSSTGTGADGYTF

v_call: TRBV23-1
j_call: TRBJ2-5
d_call: NA
clone_size: NA
cdr3_nt: TGCGCCAGCAGTCAATCGTTAGGGGAAGAGACCCAGTACTTC
cdr3_aa: CASSQSLGEETQYF

v_call: TRBV11-1
j_call: TRBJ2-4
d_call: NA
clone_size: few
cdr3_nt: TGTGCCAGCAGCTTGTCCATTTTAGCCAAAAACATTCAGTACTTC
cdr3_aa: CASSLSILAKNIQYF

v_call: TRBV15
j_call: TRBJ2-7
d_call: NA
clone_size: NA
cdr3_nt: TGTGCCACCAGCAGAGATATCGGGGACTACGAGCAGTACTTC
cdr3_aa: CATSRDIGDYEQYF

v_call: TRBV19
j_call: TRBJ2-1
d_call: NA
clone_size: once
cdr3_nt: TGTGCCAGTAGTATTCTTAGGGGGGGAGGGCGGCATGAGCAGTTCTTC
cdr3_aa: CASSILRGGGRHEQFF

v_call: TRBV27
j_call: TRBJ2-7
d_call: NA
clone_size: NA
cdr3_nt: TGTGCCAGCAGGGGGAATGGTATGGCGGGTGGCGAGCAGTACTTC
cdr3_aa: CASRGNGMAGGEQYF

v_call: TRBV19
j_call: TRBJ1-1
d_call: NA
clone_size: few
cdr3_nt: TGTGCCAGTAGTATAGATCAGGGCCTGGCAGCAATGAACACTGAAGCTTTCTTT
cdr3_aa: CASSIDQGLAAMNTEAFF

v_call: TRBV6-6
j_call: TRBJ2-7
d_call: NA
clone_size: NA
cdr3_nt: TGTGCCAGCAGTTACACCGCATTAGTCGGGTACGAGCAGTACTTC
cdr3_aa: CASSYTALVGYEQYF

v_call: TRBV7-8
j_call: TRBJ1-2
d_call: NA
clone_size: NA
cdr3_nt: TGTGCCAGCAGCTTAGCGAAGTCAAGGGCTAACTATGGCTACACCTTC
cdr3_aa: CASSLAKSRANYGYTF